This TCR beta chain was recovered during a study of patients and donors after allogeneic stem cell transplantation (dated by TCRdb to about 2020). The library came from RT-PCR. The listed sequencing device is NextSeq 550. TCRdb itself trimmed the public reads at Q25 with fastp, ran MiXCR and retained productive beta chains. All rows with the same CDR3 protein become a single entry with the most common DNA and genes. In all, the sample holds about 960,000 distinct CDR3 sequences, and roughly 18% of those were seen once. Jointly, the top ten make up 6% of the sample. Comments on this clonotype: The antigen it recognizes is unknown. Per-base qualities were not stored, and no clone one base away is much larger.

This sequence was found in a human donor who was either an allogeneic HSCT recipient or a stem cell or donor lymphocyte infusion donor (not recorded which). It is not recorded whose cells these are; they may come from a transplant donor. Sequenced material: blood, either unsorted or a sorted T cell fraction (not recorded which).

The CDR3 reads CASSSRRGGNEQFF. At the DNA level, the sequence is TGTGCCAGCAGCTCCCGCAGGGGAGGCAATGAGCAGTTCTTC. This chain is built from TRBV7-8 and TRBJ2-1; the D call could be TRBD1 or TRBD2, with each sharing 6 bases. The CDR3 measures 14 amino acids from cysteine to phenylalanine. This entry keeps only the CDR3 DNA: 42 bases, framed from base 1. Via the germline V gene, CDR1 is SGHVS and CDR2 FQNEAQ. Trimming takes 4 bases from V and 6 bases from J, and the germline ends sit 13 bases apart.